This record concerns one TCR beta chain sequence. Its antigen is unidentified. CDR1 SQVTM and CDR2 ANQGSEA come from the germline V gene. V lost 6 bases to trimming and J lost 7 bases; unmatched junction nucleotides: 4. This CDR3 contains 12 residues. These data are taken from a study of OX40 agonist ivuxolimab in advanced cancers. Study in general: The drug used for patients, ivuxolimab, was an agonistic anti-OX40 (CD134) antibody. Study results and caveats: With doses of 0.1 to 3.0 mg/kg, CD4+ and CD8+ blood T cells had undergone clonal expansion by week 6.

Anyone with autoimmune disease history or systemic immunosuppression was excluded. Clones were read by immunoSEQ multiplex PCR, and TCRdb kept only the in-frame ones, dropping some. The sample has about 46,000 clones, about nine tenths seen once. The source is an adult with an advanced solid tumor such as melanoma, head and neck, liver or kidney cancer. V is TRBV29-1 and J is TRBJ1-1, with 11 positions matching TRBD1. The sample in question was CD4+ or CD8+ T cells sorted from blood, obtained in a trial of the OX40 agonist ivuxolimab. The CDR3 region is CSVDRGLGEAFF. The CDR3 bases are TGCAGCGTGGACAGGGGGCTAGGTGAAGCTTTCTTT. The full variable domain, its missing parts supplied by reference TRBV29-1 and TRBJ1-1, is SAVISQKPSRDICQRGTSLTIQCQVDSQVTMMFWYRQQPGQSLTLIATANQGSEATYESGFVIDKFPISRPNLTFSTLTVSNMSPEDSSIYLCSVDRGLGEAFFGQGTRLTVV.